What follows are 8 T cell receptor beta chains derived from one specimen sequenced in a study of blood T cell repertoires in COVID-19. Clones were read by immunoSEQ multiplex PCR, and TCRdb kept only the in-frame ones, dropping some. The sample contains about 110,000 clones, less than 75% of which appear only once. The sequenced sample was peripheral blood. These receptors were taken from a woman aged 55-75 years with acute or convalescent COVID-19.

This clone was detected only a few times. CDR3 residues: CASSQDRLGEGGYTF. The CDR3 coding sequence is TGCGCCAGCAGCCAAGACAGGTTGGGCGAGGGTGGCTACACCTTC. The gene calls are TRBV4-1 and TRBJ1-2, with D hard to call. This CDR3 region has 15 residues. Per germline, CDR1 MGHRA and CDR2 YSYEKL. Trimming removed 0 bases at V and 7 bases at J, with 15 bases between.

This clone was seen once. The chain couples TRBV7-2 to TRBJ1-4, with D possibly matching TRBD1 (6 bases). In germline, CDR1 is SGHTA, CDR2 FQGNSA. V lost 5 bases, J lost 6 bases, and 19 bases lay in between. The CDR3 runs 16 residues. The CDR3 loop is CASSPGAGYLDEKLFF. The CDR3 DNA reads TGTGCCAGCAGCCCAGGGGCTGGGTATTTGGATGAAAAACTGTTTTTT. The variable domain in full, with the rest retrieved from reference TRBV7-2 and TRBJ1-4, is GAGVSQSPSNKVTEKGKDVELRCDPISGHTALYWYRQSLGQGLEFLIYFQGNSAPDKSGLPSDRFSAERTGGSVSTLTIQRTQQEDSAVYLCASSPGAGYLDEKLFFGSGTQLSVL.

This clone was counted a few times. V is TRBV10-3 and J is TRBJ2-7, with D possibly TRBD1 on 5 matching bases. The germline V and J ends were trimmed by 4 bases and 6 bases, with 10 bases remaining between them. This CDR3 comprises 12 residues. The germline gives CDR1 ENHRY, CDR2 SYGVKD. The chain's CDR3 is CAISVGQGEQYF. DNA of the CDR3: TGTGCCATCAGTGTAGGGCAGGGCGAGCAGTACTTC.

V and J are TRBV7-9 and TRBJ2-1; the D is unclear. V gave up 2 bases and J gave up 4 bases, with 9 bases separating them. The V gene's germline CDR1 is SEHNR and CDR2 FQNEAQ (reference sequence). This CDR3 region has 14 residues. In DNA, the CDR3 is TGTGCCAGCAGCTTAAGGCAGACTTACAATGAGCAGTTCTTC. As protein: CASSLRQTYNEQFF.

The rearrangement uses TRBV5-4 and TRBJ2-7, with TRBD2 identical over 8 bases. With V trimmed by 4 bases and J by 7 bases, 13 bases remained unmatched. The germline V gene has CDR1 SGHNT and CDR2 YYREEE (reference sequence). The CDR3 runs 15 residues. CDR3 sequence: CASSPGGGAPKEQYF. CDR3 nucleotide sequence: TGTGCCAGCAGCCCGGGGGGGGGCGCTCCTAAGGAGCAGTACTTC.

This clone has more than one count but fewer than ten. CDR3 residues: CASSLGSGDEQYF. Written as DNA, the CDR3 is TGTGCCAGCAGCTTAGGTTCCGGGGACGAGCAGTACTTC. This chain joins TRBV7-9 and TRBJ2-7; D is perhaps TRBD2 (5 bases). CDR3 size: 13 residues. CDR1 and CDR2 from the germline V gene are SEHNR and FQNEAQ (reference sequence). The V gene lost 1 base and the J gene lost 5 bases, with 9 bases spanning the gap. Based on the CDR3 plus reference TRBV7-9 and TRBJ2-7, the full variable domain is DTGVSQNPRHKITKRGQNVTFRCDPISEHNRLYWYRQTLGQGPEFLTYFQNEAQLEKSRLLSDRFSAERPKGSFSTLEIQRTEQGDSAMYLCASSLGSGDEQYFGPGTRLTVT.

The CDR3 region has the DNA TGTGCCAGCAGCTTTAATGAGGGTCCGAGGGACGAGCAGTACTTC. This encodes CASSFNEGPRDEQYF. The chain combines TRBV7-6 with TRBJ2-7; perhaps TRBD2 as D (5 bases). The V gene lost 3 bases and the J gene lost 5 bases, with 17 bases spanning the gap. The CDR3 runs to 15 residues. Germline lookup yields CDR1 SGHVS and CDR2 FNYEAQ.

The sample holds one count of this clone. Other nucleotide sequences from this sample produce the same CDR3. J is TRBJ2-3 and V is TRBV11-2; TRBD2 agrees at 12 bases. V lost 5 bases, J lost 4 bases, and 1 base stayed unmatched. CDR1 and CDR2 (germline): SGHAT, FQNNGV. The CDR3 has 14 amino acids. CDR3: CASSRTSGADTQYF. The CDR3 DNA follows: TGTGCCAGCAGCCGGACTAGCGGGGCAGATACGCAGTATTTT.